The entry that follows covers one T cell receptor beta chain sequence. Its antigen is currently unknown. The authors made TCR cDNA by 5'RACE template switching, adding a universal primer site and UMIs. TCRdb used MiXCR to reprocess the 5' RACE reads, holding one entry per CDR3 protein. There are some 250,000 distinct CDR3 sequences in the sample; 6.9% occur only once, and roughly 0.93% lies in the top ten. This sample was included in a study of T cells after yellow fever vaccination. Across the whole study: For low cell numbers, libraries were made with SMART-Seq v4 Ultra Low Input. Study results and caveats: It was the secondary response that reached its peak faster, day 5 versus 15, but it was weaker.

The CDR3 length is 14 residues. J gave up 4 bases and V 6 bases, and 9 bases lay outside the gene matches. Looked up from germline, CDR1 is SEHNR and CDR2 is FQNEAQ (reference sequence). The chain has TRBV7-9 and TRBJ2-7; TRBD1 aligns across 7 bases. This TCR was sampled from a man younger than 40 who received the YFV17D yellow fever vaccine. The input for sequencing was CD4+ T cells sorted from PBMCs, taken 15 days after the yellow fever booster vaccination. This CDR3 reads CASRIGGAEYEQYF. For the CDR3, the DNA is TGTGCCAGCAGGATAGGGGGCGCGGAATACGAGCAGTACTTC.